This entry lists 3 T cell receptor beta chains sequenced from one sample in a study of T cell repertoires and Cas9 in healthy adults. Sequenced by immunoSEQ multiplex PCR; TCRdb stores in-frame clones only, minus some. Here the sample spans tens of thousands of clones, about 90% being singletons. Sequencing was done on a sample of CD4+ effector T cells (CD127+, CD25-, CD137-, CD154-) from PBMCs; culture status not recorded. These receptors were collected from a human donor in good health.

The genes are TRBV2 and TRBJ2-5, with 9 bases identical to TRBD1. Germline loops: CDR1 SNHLY, CDR2 FYNNEI. V trimming: 8 bases; J trimming: 5 bases; junction bases outside the gene matches: 9. This CDR3 has 14 amino acids. The CDR3 DNA follows: TGTGCCAGCCTACTACAGGGGGCCGGGGAGACCCAGTACTTC. Translating gives CASLLQGAGETQYF.

This chain joins TRBV2 and TRBJ2-3; D may be TRBD2 (6 bases). The CDR3 runs 15 residues. The ends were cut back, 0 bases at V and 0 bases at J, with 7 bases in the middle. CDR1 and CDR2 from the germline V gene are SNHLY and FYNNEI. The DNA for the CDR3 is TGTGCCAGCAGTGAAGCGGGGGGAAGCACAGATACGCAGTATTTT. This gives the protein CASSEAGGSTDTQYF. Full variable domain (rest looked up from reference TRBV2 and TRBJ2-3): EPEVTQTPSHQVTQMGQEVILRCVPISNHLYFYWYRQILGQKVEFLVSFYNNEISEKSEIFDDQFSVERPDGSNFTLKIRSTKLEDSAMYFCASSEAGGSTDTQYFGPGTRLTVL.

V usage is TRBV7-2 and J usage is TRBJ1-1; D gene unclear. Looked up from germline, CDR1 is SGHTA and CDR2 is FQGNSA. CDR3 length: 13 amino acids. Trimming removed 5 bases from V and 6 bases from J, with 13 bases in between. Written as DNA, the CDR3 is TGTGCCAGCAGCCCCGGACCCGGGGCTGAAGCTTTCTTT. This sequence encodes CASSPGPGAEAFF. Drawing the rest from reference TRBV7-2 and TRBJ1-1, the complete variable domain is GAGVSQSPSNKVTEKGKDVELRCDPISGHTALYWYRQSLGQGLEFLIYFQGNSAPDKSGLPSDRFSAERTGGSVSTLTIQRTQQEDSAVYLCASSPGPGAEAFFGQGTRLTVV.